This TCR beta chain was identified during a study of T cells in tumors after PD-1 blockade. Repertoires were generated with immunoSEQ multiplex PCR, while TCRdb's copy carries only in-frame clones and drops some. This sample has 7,500 to 9,000 clones, with roughly three fifths found just once. This sample comprised tumor tissue, obtained after anti-PD-1 treatment. The receptor's source is a human donor with basal cell carcinoma.

CDR3 DNA: TGCGCCAGCAGCTTGGCCGTAAGGTCAGATACGCAGTATTTT. Its protein product is CASSLAVRSDTQYF. V and J are TRBV5-1 and TRBJ2-3; no firm D call. The CDR3 runs to 14 residues. The germline gives CDR1 SGHRS, CDR2 YFSETQ. The V end was cut by 0 bases, the J end by 4 bases, with 9 bases between.